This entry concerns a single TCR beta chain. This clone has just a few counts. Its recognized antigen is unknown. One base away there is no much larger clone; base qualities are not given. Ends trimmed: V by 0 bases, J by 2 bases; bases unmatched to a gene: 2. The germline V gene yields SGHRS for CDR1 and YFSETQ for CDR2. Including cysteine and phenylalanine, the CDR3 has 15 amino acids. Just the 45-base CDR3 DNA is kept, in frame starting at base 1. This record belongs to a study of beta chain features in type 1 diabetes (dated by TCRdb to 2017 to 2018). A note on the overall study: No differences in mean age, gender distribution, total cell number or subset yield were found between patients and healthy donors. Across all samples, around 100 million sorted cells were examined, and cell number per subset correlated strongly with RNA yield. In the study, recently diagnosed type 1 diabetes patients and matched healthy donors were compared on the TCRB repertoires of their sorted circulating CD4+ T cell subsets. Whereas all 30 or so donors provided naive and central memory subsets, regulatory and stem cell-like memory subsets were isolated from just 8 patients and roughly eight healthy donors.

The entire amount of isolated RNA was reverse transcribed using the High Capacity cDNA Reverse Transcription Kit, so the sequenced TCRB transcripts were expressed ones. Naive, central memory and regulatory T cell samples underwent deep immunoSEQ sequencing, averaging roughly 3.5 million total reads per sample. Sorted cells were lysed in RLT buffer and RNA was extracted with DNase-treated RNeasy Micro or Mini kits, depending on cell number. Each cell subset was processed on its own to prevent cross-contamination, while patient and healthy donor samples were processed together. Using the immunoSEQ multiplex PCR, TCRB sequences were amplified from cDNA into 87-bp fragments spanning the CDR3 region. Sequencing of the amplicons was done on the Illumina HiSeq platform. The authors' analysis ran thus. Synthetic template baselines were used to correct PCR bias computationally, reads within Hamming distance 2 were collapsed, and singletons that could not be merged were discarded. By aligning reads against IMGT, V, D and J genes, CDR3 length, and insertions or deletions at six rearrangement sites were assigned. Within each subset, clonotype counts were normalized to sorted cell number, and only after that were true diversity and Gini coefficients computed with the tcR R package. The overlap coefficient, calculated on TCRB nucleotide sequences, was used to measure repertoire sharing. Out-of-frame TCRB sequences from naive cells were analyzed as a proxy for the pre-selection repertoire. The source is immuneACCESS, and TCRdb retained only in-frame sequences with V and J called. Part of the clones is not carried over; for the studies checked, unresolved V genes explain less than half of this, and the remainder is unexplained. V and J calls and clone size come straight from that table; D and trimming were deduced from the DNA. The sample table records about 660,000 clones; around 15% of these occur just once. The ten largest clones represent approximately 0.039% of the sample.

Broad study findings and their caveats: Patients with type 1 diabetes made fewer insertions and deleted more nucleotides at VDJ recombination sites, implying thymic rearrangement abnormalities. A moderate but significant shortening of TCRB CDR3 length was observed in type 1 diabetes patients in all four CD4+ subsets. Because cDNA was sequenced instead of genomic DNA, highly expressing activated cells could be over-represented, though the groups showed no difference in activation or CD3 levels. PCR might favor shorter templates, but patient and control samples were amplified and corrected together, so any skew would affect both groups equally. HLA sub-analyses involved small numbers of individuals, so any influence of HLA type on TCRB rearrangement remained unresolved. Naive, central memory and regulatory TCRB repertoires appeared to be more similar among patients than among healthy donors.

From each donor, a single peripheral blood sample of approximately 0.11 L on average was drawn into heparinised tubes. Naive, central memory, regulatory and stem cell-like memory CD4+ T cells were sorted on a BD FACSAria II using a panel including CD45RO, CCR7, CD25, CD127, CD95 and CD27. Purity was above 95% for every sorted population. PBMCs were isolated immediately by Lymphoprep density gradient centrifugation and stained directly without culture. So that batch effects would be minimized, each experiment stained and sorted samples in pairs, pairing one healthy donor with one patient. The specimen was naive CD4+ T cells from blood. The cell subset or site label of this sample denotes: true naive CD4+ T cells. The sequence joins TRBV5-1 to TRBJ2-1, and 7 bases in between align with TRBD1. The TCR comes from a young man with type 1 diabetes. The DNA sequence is TGCGCCAGCAGCTTGGACAGGGGAACCTACAATGAGCAGTTCTTC. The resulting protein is CASSLDRGTYNEQFF.